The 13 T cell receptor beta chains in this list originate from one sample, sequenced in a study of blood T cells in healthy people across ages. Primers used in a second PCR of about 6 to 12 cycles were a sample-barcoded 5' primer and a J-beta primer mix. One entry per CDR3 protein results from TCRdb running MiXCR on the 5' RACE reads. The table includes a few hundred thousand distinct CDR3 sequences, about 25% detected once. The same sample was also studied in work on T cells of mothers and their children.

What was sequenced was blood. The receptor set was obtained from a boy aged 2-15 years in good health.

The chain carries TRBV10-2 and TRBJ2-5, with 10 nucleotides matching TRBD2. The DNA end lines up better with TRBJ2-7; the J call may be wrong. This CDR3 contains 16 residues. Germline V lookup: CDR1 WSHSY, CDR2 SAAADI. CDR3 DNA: TGCGCCAGCAGTGAGTCTTCTAGCGGGAGTCTCGGCGAGCAGTACTTC. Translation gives CASSESSSGSLGEQYF.

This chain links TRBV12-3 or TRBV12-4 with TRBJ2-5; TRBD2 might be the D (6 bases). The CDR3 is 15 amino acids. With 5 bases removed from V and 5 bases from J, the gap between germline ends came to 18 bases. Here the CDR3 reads CASSGLGRRRETQYF. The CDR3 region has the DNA TGTGCCAGCAGTGGACTGGGGAGGCGGCGGGAGACCCAGTACTTC.

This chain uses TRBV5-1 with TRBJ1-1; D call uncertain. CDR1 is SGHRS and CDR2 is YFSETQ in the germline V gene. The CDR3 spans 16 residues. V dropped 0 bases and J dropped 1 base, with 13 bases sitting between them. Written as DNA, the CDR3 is TGCGCCAGCAGCTTGGAGTGGACTACTAGGAACACTGAAGCTTTCTTT. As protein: CASSLEWTTRNTEAFF. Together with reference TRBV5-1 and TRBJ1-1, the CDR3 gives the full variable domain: KAGVTQTPRYLIKTRGQQVTLSCSPISGHRSVSWYQQTPGQGLQFLFEYFSETQRNKGNFPGRFSGRQFSNSRSEMNVSTLELGDSALYLCASSLEWTTRNTEAFFGQGTRLTVV.

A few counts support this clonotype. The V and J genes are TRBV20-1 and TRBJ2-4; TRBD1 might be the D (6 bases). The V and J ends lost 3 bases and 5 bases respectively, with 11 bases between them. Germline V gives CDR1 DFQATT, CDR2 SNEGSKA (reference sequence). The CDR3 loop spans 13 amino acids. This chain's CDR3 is CSASHPGENIQYF. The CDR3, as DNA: TGCAGTGCTAGCCATCCAGGGGAAAACATTCAGTACTTC.

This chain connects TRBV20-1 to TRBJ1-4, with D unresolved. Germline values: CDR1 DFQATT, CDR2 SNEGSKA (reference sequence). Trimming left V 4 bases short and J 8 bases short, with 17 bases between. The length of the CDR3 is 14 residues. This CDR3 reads CSAKEPGFREKLFF. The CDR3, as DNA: TGCAGTGCTAAGGAACCCGGTTTTAGAGAAAAACTGTTTTTT.

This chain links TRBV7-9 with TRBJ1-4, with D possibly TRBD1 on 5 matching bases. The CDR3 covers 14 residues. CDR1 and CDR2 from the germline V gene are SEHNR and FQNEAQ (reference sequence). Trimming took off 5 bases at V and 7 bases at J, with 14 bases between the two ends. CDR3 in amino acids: CASSPGGNGEKLFF. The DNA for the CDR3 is TGTGCCAGCAGCCCGGGGGGAAACGGTGAAAAACTGTTTTTT. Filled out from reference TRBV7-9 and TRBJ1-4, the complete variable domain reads DTGVSQNPRHKITKRGQNVTFRCDPISEHNRLYWYRQTLGQGPEFLTYFQNEAQLEKSRLLSDRFSAERPKGSFSTLEIQRTEQGDSAMYLCASSPGGNGEKLFFGSGTQLSVL.

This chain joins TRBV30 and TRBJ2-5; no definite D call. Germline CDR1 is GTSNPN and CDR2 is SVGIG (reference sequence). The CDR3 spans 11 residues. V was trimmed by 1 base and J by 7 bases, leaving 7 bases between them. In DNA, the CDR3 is TGTGCCTGGAGTGGCCTGGGGACCCAGTACTTC. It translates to CAWSGLGTQYF.

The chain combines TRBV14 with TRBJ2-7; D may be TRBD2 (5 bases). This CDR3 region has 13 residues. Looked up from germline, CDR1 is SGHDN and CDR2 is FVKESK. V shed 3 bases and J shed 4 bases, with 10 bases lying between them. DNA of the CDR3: TGTGCCAGCAGCCAGTGGACTTCTTACGAGCAGTACTTC. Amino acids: CASSQWTSYEQYF.

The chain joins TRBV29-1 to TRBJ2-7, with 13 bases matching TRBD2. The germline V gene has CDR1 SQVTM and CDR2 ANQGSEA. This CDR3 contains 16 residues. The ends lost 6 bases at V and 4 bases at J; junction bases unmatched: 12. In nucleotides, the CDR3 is TGCAGCGTGGAGGGAGGACTAGCGGGAGTCGTTTACGAGCAGTACTTC. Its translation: CSVEGGLAGVVYEQYF.

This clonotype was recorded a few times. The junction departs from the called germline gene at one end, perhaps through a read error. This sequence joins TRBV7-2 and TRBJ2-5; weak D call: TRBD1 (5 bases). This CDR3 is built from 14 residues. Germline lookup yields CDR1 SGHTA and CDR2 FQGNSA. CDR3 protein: CASSLGGGQEAQYF. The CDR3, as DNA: TGTGCCAGCAGCTTAGGTGGCGGACAAGAGGCCCAGTACTTC. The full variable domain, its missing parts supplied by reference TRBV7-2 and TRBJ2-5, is GAGVSQSPSNKVTEKGKDVELRCDPISGHTALYWYRQSLGQGLEFLIYFQGNSAPDKSGLPSDRFSAERTGGSVSTLTIQRTQQEDSAVYLCASSLGGGQEAQYFGPGTRLLVL.

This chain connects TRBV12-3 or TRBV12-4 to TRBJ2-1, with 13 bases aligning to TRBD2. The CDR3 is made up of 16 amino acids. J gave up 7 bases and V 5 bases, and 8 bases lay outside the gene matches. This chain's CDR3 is CASSPHGLAGENEQFF. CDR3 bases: TGTGCCAGCAGTCCTCACGGACTAGCGGGAGAAAATGAGCAGTTCTTC.

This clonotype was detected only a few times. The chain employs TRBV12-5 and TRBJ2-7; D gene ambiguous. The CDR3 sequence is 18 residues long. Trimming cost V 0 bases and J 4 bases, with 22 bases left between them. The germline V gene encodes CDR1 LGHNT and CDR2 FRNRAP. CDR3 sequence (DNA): TGTGCTAGTGGTTTGGTAATATTAGGCGGTCCCCACGCTTACGAGCAGTACTTC. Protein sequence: CASGLVILGGPHAYEQYF.

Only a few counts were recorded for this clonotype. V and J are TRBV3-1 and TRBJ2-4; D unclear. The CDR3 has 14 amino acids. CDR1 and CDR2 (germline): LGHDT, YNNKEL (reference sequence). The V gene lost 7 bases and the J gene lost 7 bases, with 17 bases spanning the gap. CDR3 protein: CASTPGRRWNIQYF. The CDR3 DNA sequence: TGTGCCAGCACCCCAGGTCGGCGGTGGAACATTCAGTACTTC. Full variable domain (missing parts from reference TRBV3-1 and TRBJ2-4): DTAVSQTPKYLVTQMGNDKSIKCEQNLGHDTMYWYKQDSKKFLKIMFSYNNKELIINETVPNRFSPKSPDKAHLNLHINSLELGDSAVYFCASTPGRRWNIQYFGAGTRLSVL.